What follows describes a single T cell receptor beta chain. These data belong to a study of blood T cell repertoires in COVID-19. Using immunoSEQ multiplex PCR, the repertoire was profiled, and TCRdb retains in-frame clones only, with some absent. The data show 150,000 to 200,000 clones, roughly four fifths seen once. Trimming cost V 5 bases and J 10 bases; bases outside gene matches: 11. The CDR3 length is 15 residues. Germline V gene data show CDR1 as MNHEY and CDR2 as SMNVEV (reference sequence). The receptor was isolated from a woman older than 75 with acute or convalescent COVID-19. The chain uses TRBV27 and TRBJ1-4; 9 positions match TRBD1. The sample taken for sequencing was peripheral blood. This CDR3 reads CASSPKDRGVGKLFF. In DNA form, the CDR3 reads TGTGCCAGCAGTCCGAAGGACAGGGGAGTAGGAAAACTGTTTTTT.